The clone carrying this TCR beta chain was detected many times. TCRdb called the RT-PCR reads again in MiXCR, with one record for every CDR3 protein. The table has about 680,000 distinct CDR3 sequences, 12% to 15% seen once. Trimming shortened V by 7 bases and J by 3 bases, and 15 bases separated the two germline ends. CDR3 size: 14 residues. The V call is TRBV12-3 or TRBV12-4, the J call TRBJ1-2, with D perhaps matching TRBD1 (5 bases). The specimen sequenced was memory CD4+ T cells from blood. This receptor was obtained from a female donor in good health, serving as a healthy control. The CDR3 DNA reads as TGTGCCAGCACCACGGGGCGGTCTTACTATGGCTACACCTTC. Translated: CASTTGRSYYGYTF.